Sequencing of this TCR beta chain was carried out in a study of blood T cell repertoires in COVID-19. Generated by immunoSEQ multiplex PCR, the TCRdb table keeps only in-frame clones and is missing some. The sample holds about 260,000 clones, about 88% seen once. The J segment lost 5 bases and the V segment lost 5 bases, leaving 3 bases of the junction unmatched. CDR3 length: 14 residues. Germline CDR1 MNHEY, CDR2 SVGAGI. Material for sequencing was peripheral blood. This receptor was identified in a man aged 55-75 years who had recovered from COVID-19. V gene TRBV6-5 combines with J gene TRBJ2-3; 11 bases map to TRBD2. The CDR3 DNA follows: TGTGCCAGCAGTACTAGCGGGGGAAGAGATACGCAGTATTTT. Encoded protein: CASSTSGGRDTQYF.